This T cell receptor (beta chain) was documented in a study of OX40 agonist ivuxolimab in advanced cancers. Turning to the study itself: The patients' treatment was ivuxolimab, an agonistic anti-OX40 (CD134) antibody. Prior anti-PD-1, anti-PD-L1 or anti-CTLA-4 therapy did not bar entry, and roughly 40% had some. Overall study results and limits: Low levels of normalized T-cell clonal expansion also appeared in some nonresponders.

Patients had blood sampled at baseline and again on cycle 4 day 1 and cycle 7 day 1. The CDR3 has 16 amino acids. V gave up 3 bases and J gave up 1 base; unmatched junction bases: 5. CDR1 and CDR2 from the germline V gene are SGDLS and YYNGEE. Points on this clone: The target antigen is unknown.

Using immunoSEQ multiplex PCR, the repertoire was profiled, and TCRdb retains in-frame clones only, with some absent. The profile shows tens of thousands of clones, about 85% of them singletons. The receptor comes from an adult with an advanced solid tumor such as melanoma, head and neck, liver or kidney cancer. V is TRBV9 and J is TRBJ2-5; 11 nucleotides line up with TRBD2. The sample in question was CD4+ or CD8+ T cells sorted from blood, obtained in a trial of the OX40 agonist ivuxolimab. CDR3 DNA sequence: TGTGCCAGCAGCGAGGGGACTAGCGGAGGCCAAGAGACCCAGTACTTC. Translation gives CASSEGTSGGQETQYF.